This T cell receptor beta chain appears in the sequencing data of a study of shared clonotypes between healthy human individuals. Every immunoSEQ plate was one replicate of a subset's evenly spread DNA. Clones were read by immunoSEQ multiplex PCR, and TCRdb kept only the in-frame ones, dropping some. This table has hundreds of thousands of clones, approximately 73% appearing once. Only a few counts were recorded for this clone. CDR1 and CDR2 (germline): SGHAT, FQNNGV. Trimming took 1 base from V and 2 from J, leaving 6 bases between them. CDR3 length equals 13 residues. The chain carries TRBV11-2 and TRBJ2-7; D remains unclear. The specimen was memory CD4+ T cells sorted from blood. As for subset: CD45RA-negative fraction. The origin of this receptor is a woman younger than 45 in good health. The CDR3 DNA follows: TGTGCCAGCAGCTTAGGGATAGCCTACGAGCAGTACTTC. Translating it yields CASSLGIAYEQYF. Full variable domain (missing parts from reference TRBV11-2 and TRBJ2-7): EAGVAQSPRYKIIEKRQSVAFWCNPISGHATLYWYQQILGQGPKLLIQFQNNGVVDDSQLPKDRFSAERLKGVDSTLKIQPAKLEDSAVYLCASSLGIAYEQYFGPGTRLTVT.